One T cell receptor beta chain is described in this entry. The CDR3 is 16 amino acids. Germline V gene sequence: CDR1 SGHKS, CDR2 YYEKEE (reference sequence). The ends lost 5 bases at V and 3 bases at J; junction bases unmatched: 14. This sample is part of a study of blood T cell repertoires in COVID-19. On the study more broadly: There were acute and convalescent COVID-19 samples, and they came from the United States, Italy and Spain. Nucleic acid was either cDNA or gDNA, and it came from T cells, B-cell-depleted T cells, or PBMCs.

Authors' data handling: Amplifying reference gene primers gave estimates of nucleated cell counts. Assay: immunoSEQ multiplex PCR; the TCRdb copy retains only in-frame clones and omits some. Clone size and the V and J calls come from that table; the DNA yielded D and trimming. This table has 190,000 or so clones, 89% appearing once. The origin of this receptor is a middle-aged man with acute or convalescent COVID-19. The sequencing sample was made of peripheral blood. This rearrangement joins TRBV5-5 to TRBJ2-7, with 7 bases matching TRBD1. The CDR3 DNA sequence: TGTGCCAGCAGAGACTACCCCGGACAGGCCTTCTACGAGCAGTACTTC. This gives the protein CASRDYPGQAFYEQYF.